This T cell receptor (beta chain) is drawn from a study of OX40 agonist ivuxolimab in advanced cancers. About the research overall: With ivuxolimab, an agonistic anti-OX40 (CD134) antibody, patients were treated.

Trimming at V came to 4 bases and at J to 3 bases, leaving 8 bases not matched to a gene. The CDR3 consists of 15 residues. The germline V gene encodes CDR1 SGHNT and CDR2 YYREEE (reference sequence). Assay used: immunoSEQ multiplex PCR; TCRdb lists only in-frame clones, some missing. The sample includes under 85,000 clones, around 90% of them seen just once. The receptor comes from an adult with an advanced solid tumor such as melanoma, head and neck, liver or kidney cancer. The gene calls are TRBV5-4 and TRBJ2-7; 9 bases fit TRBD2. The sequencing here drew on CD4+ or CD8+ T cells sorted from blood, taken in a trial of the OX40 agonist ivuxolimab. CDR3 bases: TGTGCCAGCAGCCCTGGGGCGGGGGGGAACTACGAGCAGTACTTC. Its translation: CASSPGAGGNYEQYF. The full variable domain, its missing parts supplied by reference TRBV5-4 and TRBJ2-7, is ETGVTQSPTHLIKTRGQQVTLRCSSQSGHNTVSWYQQALGQGPQFIFQYYREEENGRGNFPPRFSGLQFPNYSSELNVNALELDDSALYLCASSPGAGGNYEQYFGPGTRLTVT.